This TCR beta chain was captured in a study of spatial heterogeneity in lung cancer. Study as a whole: TCR and UMI combinations that were unique each appeared, on average, more than ten times in raw reads.

This clonotype was observed a handful of times. In TCRdb, the 5' RACE reads were re-called with MiXCR into one record per CDR3 protein. The sample holds tens of thousands of distinct CDR3 sequences, roughly 8% seen once. Stated time point: sample taken at primary tumor resection. Unsorted whole RNA from tumor, nontumor lung or frozen PBMC underwent sequencing. Untreated early-stage non-small cell lung cancer patients, fewer than 85 in total, were the donors. The source is a female donor with early-stage non-small cell lung cancer. The source was PBMCs, collected at surgery.

For the CDR3, the DNA is TGTGCCAGCAGCGATACAGGGATATATGAAAAACTGTTTTTT. Translating it yields CASSDTGIYEKLFF. The V gene is TRBV12-3 or TRBV12-4, the J gene TRBJ1-4, with D perhaps matching TRBD1 (6 bases). Trimming shortened V by 6 bases and J by 6 bases, and 14 bases separated the two germline ends. This CDR3 contains 14 residues.